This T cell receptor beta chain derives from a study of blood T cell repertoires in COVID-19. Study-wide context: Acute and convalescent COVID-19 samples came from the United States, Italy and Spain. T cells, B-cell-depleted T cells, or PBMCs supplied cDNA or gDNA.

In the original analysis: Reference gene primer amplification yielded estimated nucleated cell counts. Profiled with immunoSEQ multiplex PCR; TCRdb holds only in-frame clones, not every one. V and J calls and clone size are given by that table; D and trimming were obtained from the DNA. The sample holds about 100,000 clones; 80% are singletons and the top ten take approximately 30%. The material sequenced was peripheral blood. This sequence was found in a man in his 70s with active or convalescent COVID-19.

Written as DNA, the CDR3 is TGTGCCAGCAGCACTCTATTAGATACGCAGTATTTT. As protein: CASSTLLDTQYF. The chain uses TRBV7-9 and TRBJ2-3; D ambiguous. Trimming removed 5 bases at V and 5 bases at J, with 8 bases between. This CDR3 has 12 residues. Germline CDR1 and CDR2: SEHNR and FQNEAQ (reference sequence).